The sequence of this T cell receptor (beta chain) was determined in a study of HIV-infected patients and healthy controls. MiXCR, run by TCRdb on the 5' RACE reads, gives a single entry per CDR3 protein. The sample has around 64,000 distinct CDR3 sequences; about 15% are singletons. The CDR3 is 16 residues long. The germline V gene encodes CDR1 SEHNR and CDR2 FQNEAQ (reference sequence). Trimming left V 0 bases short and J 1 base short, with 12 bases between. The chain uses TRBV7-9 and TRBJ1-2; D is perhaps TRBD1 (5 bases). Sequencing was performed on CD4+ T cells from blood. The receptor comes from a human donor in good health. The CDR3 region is CASSLAGAKGNYGYTF. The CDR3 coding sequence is TGTGCCAGCAGCTTAGCCGGGGCGAAGGGTAACTATGGCTACACCTTC. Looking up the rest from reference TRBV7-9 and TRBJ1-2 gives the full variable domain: DTGVSQNPRHKITKRGQNVTFRCDPISEHNRLYWYRQTLGQGPEFLTYFQNEAQLEKSRLLSDRFSAERPKGSFSTLEIQRTEQGDSAMYLCASSLAGAKGNYGYTFGSGTRLTVV.